This TCR beta chain was found in a study of cytomegalovirus exposure and HLA in healthy donors. This clone was observed a handful of times. What it recognizes is unknown. The CDR3 length is 14 residues. Trimming left V 2 bases short and J 5 bases short, with 12 bases between. Looked up from germline, CDR1 is MNHEY and CDR2 is SVGAGI. Amplification used 60 Vbeta primers and 13 Jbeta primers. Profiling relied on immunoSEQ multiplex PCR, and the TCRdb table lists in-frame clones only, not all of them. This sample has about 100,000 clones, with about four fifths found just once. General observations from the study: The authors listed 180 or so TCR beta chains as cytomegalovirus-associated. Most subjects had HLA-A and HLA-B alleles reportedly predicted accurately by TCR beta sequences.

Sequencing was carried out using PBMCs. The TCR comes from a woman aged 40 to 50 in good health and CMV-seronegative. The V and J genes are TRBV6-5 and TRBJ2-5; tentative D call: TRBD2 (6 bases). CDR3 sequence reads: CASSYSLAVETQYF. For the CDR3, the DNA is TGTGCCAGCAGTTACAGCTTAGCGGTCGAGACCCAGTACTTC.